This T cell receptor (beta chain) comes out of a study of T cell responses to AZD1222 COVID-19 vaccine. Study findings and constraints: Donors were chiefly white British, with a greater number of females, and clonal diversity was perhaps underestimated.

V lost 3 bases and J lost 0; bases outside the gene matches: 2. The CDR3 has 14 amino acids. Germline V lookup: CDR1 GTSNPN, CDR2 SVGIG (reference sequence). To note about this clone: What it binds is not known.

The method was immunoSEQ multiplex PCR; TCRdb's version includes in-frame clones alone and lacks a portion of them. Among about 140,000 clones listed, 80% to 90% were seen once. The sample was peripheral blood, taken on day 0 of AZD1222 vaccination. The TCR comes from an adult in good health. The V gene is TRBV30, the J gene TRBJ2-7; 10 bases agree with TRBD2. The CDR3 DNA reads TGTGCCTGGAGAAGCGGGAGGGCCTCCTACGAGCAGTACTTC. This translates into CAWRSGRASYEQYF.